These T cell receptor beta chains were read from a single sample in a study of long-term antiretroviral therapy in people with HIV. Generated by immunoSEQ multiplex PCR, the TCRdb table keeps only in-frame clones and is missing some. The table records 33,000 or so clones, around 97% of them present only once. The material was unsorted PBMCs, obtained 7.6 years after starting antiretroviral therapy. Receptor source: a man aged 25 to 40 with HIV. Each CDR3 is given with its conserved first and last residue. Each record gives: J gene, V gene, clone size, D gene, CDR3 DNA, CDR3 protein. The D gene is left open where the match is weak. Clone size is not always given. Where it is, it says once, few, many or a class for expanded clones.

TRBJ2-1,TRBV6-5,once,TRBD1,TGTGCCAGCAGTTACGGACAGGGGTATGAGCAGTTCTTC,CASSYGQGYEQFF
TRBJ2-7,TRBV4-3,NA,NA,TGCGCCAGCAGCCAAACCACTAGGGGTTACGAGCAGTACTTC,CASSQTTRGYEQYF
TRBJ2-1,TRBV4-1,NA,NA,TGCGCCAGCAGCCAAGATCAGGCGGGCGGTGAGCAGTTCTTC,CASSQDQAGGEQFF
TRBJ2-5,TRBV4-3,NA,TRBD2,TGCGCCAGCAGCCCCTTCTCACTAGCGGGAGGGGAGACCCAGTACTTC,CASSPFSLAGGETQYF
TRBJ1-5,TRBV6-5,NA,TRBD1,TGTGCCAGCAGTTATCGCACAGGGGACCAGCCCCAGCATTTT,CASSYRTGDQPQHF
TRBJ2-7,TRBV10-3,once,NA,TGTGCCACCGCAGGGGCGGCCTACGAGCAGTACTTC,CATAGAAYEQYF
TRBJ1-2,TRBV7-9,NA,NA,TGTGCCAGCAGCCCCCAGGGAGTGGGCTACACCTTC,CASSPQGVGYTF
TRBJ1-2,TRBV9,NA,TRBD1,TGTGCCAGCAGCGTTGACAAATCGACAGGGGGCGGTGGCTACACCTTC,CASSVDKSTGGGGYTF
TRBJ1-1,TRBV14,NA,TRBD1,TGTGCCAGCACCAGGGGGACGCTAAACACTGAAGCTTTCTTT,CASTRGTLNTEAFF
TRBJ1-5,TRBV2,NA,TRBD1,TGTGCCAGCAGTGCACGCACCGGGACAGGGGCCAATCAGCCCCAGCATTTT,CASSARTGTGANQPQHF
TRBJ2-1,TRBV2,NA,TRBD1,TGTGCCACTGGACAGGATTACAATGAGCAGTTCTTC,CATGQDYNEQFF
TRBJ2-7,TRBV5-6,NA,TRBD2,TGTGCCAGCAGCCCTATCGGACTAGCGGGAGCCGGCGAGCAGTACTTC,CASSPIGLAGAGEQYF
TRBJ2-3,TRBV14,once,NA,TGTGCCAGCAGCCAAGTTTATCGATCCCCAGATACGCAGTATTTT,CASSQVYRSPDTQYF
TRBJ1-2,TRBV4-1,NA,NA,TGCGCCAGCAGCCAAGCGGCGTATGGCTACACCTTC,CASSQAAYGYTF
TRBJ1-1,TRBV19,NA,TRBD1,TGTGCCAGTAGTACCACGGGACAGGCTGAAGCTTTCTTT,CASSTTGQAEAFF
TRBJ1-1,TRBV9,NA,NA,TGTGCCAGCAGCTCGGCGAGGGACACTGAAGCTTTCTTT,CASSSARDTEAFF
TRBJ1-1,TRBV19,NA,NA,TGTGCCAGTAGTATGCCAGGGGAGATGAACACTGAAGCTTTCTTT,CASSMPGEMNTEAFF
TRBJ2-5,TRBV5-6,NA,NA,TGTGCCAGCAGCTTTCGGGCTAGCGAGGAGACCCAGTACTTC,CASSFRASEETQYF
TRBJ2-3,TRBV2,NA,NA,TGTGCCAGCAGTGAAGGGGGCGAGAGTACGCAGTATTTT,CASSEGGESTQYF
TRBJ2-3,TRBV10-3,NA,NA,TGTGCCATCAGACCAGGGGTAGGCACAGATACGCAGTATTTT,CAIRPGVGTDTQYF
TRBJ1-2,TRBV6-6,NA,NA,TGTGCCAGCAGCCAAAGTGCGACATCGACTCGGGTTGGCTACACCTTC,CASSQSATSTRVGYTF
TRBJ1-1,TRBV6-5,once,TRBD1,TGTGCCAGCAGTCAAAACCCCGGGACAGCTGAAGCTTTCTTT,CASSQNPGTAEAFF
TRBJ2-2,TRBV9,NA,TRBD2,TGTGCCAGCAGCGCCTCTAGCGGGGACCCCACCGGGGAGCTGTTTTTT,CASSASSGDPTGELFF
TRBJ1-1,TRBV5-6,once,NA,TGTGCCAGCAGCTTGGGGGTCGGGGGCACTGAAGCTTTCTTT,CASSLGVGGTEAFF
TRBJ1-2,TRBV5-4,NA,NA,TGTGCCAGCAGCTTGAGGGCAGGGCCGCCCTATGGCTACACCTTC,CASSLRAGPPYGYTF
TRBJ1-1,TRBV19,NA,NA,TGTGCCAGCCATGGGGTTACTGAAGCTTTCTTT,CASHGVTEAFF
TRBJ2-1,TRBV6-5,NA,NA,TGTGCCAGCAGCAACTGGGGGCCTCCCCACAATGAGCAGTTCTTC,CASSNWGPPHNEQFF
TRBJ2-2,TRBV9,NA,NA,TGTGCCAGCACCGCCGGGTCAGGGGAGCTGTTTTTT,CASTAGSGELFF
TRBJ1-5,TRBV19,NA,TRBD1,TGTGCCAGTAGTAGGGACAGTAGCAATCAGCCCCAGCATTTT,CASSRDSSNQPQHF
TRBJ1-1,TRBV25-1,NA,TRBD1,TGTGCCAGCAGTGGAAGCAGGGGGGTGGGCACTGAAGCTTTCTTT,CASSGSRGVGTEAFF
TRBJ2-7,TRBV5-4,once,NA,TGTGCCAGCAGGGATATAAGACAAGGGGGTTACGAGCAGTACTTC,CASRDIRQGGYEQYF
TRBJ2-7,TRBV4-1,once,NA,TGCGCCAGCAGCCAAGAGAACCACGAGCAGTACTTC,CASSQENHEQYF
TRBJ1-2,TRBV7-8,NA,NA,TGTGCCAGCAGCCCAGTGGCGGGTTATGGCTACACCTTC,CASSPVAGYGYTF
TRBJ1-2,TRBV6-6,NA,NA,TGTGCCAGCCTCGGACAGAGGATTAACTATGGCTACACCTTC,CASLGQRINYGYTF
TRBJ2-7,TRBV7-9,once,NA,TGTGCCAGCAGCTTCCAAACCCCGGGGAACGAGCAGTACTTC,CASSFQTPGNEQYF
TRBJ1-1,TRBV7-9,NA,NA,TGTGCCAGCAGGTGGCCTGATCGGATGACTGAAGCTTTCTTT,CASRWPDRMTEAFF
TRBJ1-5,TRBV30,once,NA,TGTGCCTGGAGTGTACCCCGGGGCGGGGGGAAGGGTAGCAATCAGCCCCAGCATTTT,CAWSVPRGGGKGSNQPQHF
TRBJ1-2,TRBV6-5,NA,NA,TGTGCCAGCAGGATAAGATACGGTGGCTACACCTTC,CASRIRYGGYTF
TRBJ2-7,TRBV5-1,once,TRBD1,TGCGCCAGCAGCCCCGGAAGGTGGCAGGACAGGAGCTCCTACGAGCAGTACTTC,CASSPGRWQDRSSYEQYF
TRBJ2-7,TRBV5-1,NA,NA,TGCGCCAGCAGCCCCGTTGGAGGCAGGGCCTACGAGCAGTACTTC,CASSPVGGRAYEQYF
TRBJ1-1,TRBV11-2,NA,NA,TGTGCCAGCAGGATTGACGCCTCCGGAATTACTGAAGCTTTCTTT,CASRIDASGITEAFF
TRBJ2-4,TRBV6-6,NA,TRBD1,TGTGCCAGCAGTTACTCGAGTTTAGGGGGCAGAGACATTCAGTACTTC,CASSYSSLGGRDIQYF
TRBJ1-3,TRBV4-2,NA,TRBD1,TGTGCCAGCAGCCAAGTGGACAGGGGGCCTGGAAACACCATATATTTT,CASSQVDRGPGNTIYF
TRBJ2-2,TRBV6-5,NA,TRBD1,TGTGCCAGCAGTCGGGGACAGGGGGTCACCGGGGAGCTGTTTTTT,CASSRGQGVTGELFF